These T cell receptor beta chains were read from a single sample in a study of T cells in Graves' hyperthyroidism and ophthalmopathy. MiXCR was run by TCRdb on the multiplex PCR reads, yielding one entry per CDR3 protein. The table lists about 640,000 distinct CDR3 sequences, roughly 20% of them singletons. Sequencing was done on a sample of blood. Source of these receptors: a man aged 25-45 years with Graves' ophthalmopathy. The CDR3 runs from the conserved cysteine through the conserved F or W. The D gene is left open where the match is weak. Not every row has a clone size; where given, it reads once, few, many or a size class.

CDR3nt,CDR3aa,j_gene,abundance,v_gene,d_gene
TGCAGTGCTAGAGGGAGGCCAGGGGCCACTGAAGCTTTCTTT,CSARGRPGATEAFF,TRBJ1-1,many,TRBV20-1,.
TGTGCCAGTAGTTTTTCGACAGGTCCCCACGAGCAGTACTTC,CASSFSTGPHEQYF,TRBJ2-7,few,TRBV19,.
TGTGCCAGCAGCTTTAGACGGGGGGGGAACTCTGAAGCTTTCTTT,CASSFRRGGNSEAFF,TRBJ1-1,.,TRBV7-9,.
TGCAGTGCTCCAAACGGGGTAAACACTGAAGCTTTCTTT,CSAPNGVNTEAFF,TRBJ1-1,.,TRBV20-1,.
TGTGCCACCAGCAGAGATCCCGACGGAACCGGGGAGCTGTTTTTT,CATSRDPDGTGELFF,TRBJ2-2,.,TRBV15,.
TGTGCCAGCAGTTTATTGTCGGGCCCTGAGGTGGGAGCTTTCTTT,CASSLLSGPEVGAFF,TRBJ1-1,few,TRBV12-3/TRBV12-4,.
TGCAGCGTTGAAGGACTAGCGGGGAAAGGGGGCACAGATACGCAGTATTTT,CSVEGLAGKGGTDTQYF,TRBJ2-3,.,TRBV29-1,TRBD2
TGTGCCAGCAGCTTTCATGACGTTGAGACCCAGTACTTC,CASSFHDVETQYF,TRBJ2-5,many,TRBV7-2,.
TGTGCCACCAGCTTCCCGGGACTAGCGGGACGAGGAGGGCAAGAGACCCAGTACTTC,CATSFPGLAGRGGQETQYF,TRBJ2-5,.,TRBV24-1,TRBD2
TGCAGTGCTCCCACGGGGGCGCTAGCCTATGGCTACACCTTC,CSAPTGALAYGYTF,TRBJ1-2,few,TRBV20-1,.
TGCAGTGCTAGAATTAGTACCAGCAATCAGCCCCAGCATTTT,CSARISTSNQPQHF,TRBJ1-5,.,TRBV20-1,.
TGTGCCAGCAGTAACACGGGGTCCTACACCGGGGAGCTGTTTTTT,CASSNTGSYTGELFF,TRBJ2-2,.,TRBV6-1,.
TGCGCCAGCAGCTCCCGGACAGTGATGAGCACAGATACGCAGTATTTT,CASSSRTVMSTDTQYF,TRBJ2-3,.,TRBV5-1,.
TGTGCCAGCAGCCAAGGTCGGGGCCAGAGGGATACGCAGTATTTT,CASSQGRGQRDTQYF,TRBJ2-3,many,TRBV3-1,.
TGTGCCAGCAGTGGGGGCCCTGGAGGGGCCGGTACAGATACGCAGTATTTT,CASSGGPGGAGTDTQYF,TRBJ2-3,many,TRBV2,.
TGTGCCAGCAGTTTTCCGGGAGCCCCCTACGAGCAGTACTTC,CASSFPGAPYEQYF,TRBJ2-7,few,TRBV12-3/TRBV12-4,.
TGTGGCAGCAGCCAAGAGTTTGGCAGTTCTAGCGGGGCTTCTAGCACAGATACGCAGTATTTT,CGSSQEFGSSSGASSTDTQYF,TRBJ2-3,.,TRBV4-2,TRBD2
TGTGCCAGCAGTCCTACAGGGGCGGGTCAGCCCCAGCATTTT,CASSPTGAGQPQHF,TRBJ1-5,.,TRBV28,TRBD1
TGTGCCAGCAGCTTGGGAGGGATCGTCGCAGAGACCCAGTACTTC,CASSLGGIVAETQYF,TRBJ2-5,few,TRBV5-5,.
TGTGCCAGTAGTATGCTGTGGGGAGGAGAGACCCAGTACTTC,CASSMLWGGETQYF,TRBJ2-5,.,TRBV19,.
TGTGCCAGCAGCCGGACGGCGACCTACGAGCAGTACTTC,CASSRTATYEQYF,TRBJ2-7,.,TRBV6-1,.
TGTGCCAGCAGCTTGGGATACCCGGGACAGGGATCTTGGTACGAGCAGTACTTC,CASSLGYPGQGSWYEQYF,TRBJ2-7,few,TRBV7-2,TRBD1
TGCGCCAGCAGCCGAGCGGGAGGAGCAAATGAGCAGTTCTTC,CASSRAGGANEQFF,TRBJ2-1,.,TRBV5-1,TRBD2
TGTGCCTGGAGTCCACCGGACAACTATGGCTACACCTTC,CAWSPPDNYGYTF,TRBJ1-2,many,TRBV30,.
TGCAGCGCGGAGGGGGGTTGGGACACTGAAGCTTTCTTT,CSAEGGWDTEAFF,TRBJ1-1,few,TRBV29-1,.
TGTGCCAGCAGTTCCGGGACAGGGGGGTCAGATACGCAGTATTTT,CASSSGTGGSDTQYF,TRBJ2-3,.,TRBV6-2/TRBV6-3,TRBD1
TGTGCCAGCAGCTTAGTGGCGGGAGGGTGGGAGACCCAGTACTTC,CASSLVAGGWETQYF,TRBJ2-5,.,TRBV11-2,TRBD2
TGTGCCAGCAGTTTCAGGGGGGAGGGTGGCTACACCTTC,CASSFRGEGGYTF,TRBJ1-2,.,TRBV27,TRBD1
TGTGCCAGCAGCCAAGATCTTGGGACTAGCGTATACAATGAGCAGTTCTTC,CASSQDLGTSVYNEQFF,TRBJ2-1,many,TRBV3-1,TRBD2
TGTGCCACCAGAGCAGGCGGCGGAGTAGGCGCAGATACGCAGTATTTT,CATRAGGGVGADTQYF,TRBJ2-3,.,TRBV28,.
TGTGCCACCAGTTTGGCAGATACGCAGTATTTT,CATSLADTQYF,TRBJ2-3,many,TRBV24-1,.
TGTGCCAGCAGCTCTTGGACAGGGGCGGGTTCACCCCTTCACTTT,CASSSWTGAGSPLHF,TRBJ1-6,.,TRBV7-2,TRBD1
TGTGCCACCAGCAGAGATCTCTCTGGGGCCAACGTCCTGACTTTC,CATSRDLSGANVLTF,TRBJ2-6,.,TRBV15,.
TGTGCCAGTAGTATTTTGGCTAGCGGGTACAATGAGCAGTTCTTC,CASSILASGYNEQFF,TRBJ2-1,few,TRBV19,TRBD2
TGTGCCAGCAGCTTAGGGGGACTAGCGGGAGGTTCCAACGAGCAGTACTTC,CASSLGGLAGGSNEQYF,TRBJ2-7,many,TRBV7-2,TRBD2
TGTGCCAGCAAGAGGGAGAACTATGGCTACACCTTC,CASKRENYGYTF,TRBJ1-2,few,TRBV2,.
TGTGCCAGCTCACCAGGGAGCAATCAGCCCCAGCATTTT,CASSPGSNQPQHF,TRBJ1-5,many,TRBV18,.
TGTGCCAGCAGCCAAGATCAAAAGGGGCGGACGAACACTGAAGCTTTCTTT,CASSQDQKGRTNTEAFF,TRBJ1-1,.,TRBV14,.
TGTGCCGTCTCGGGAGCGATCGATAACGAGCAGTACTTC,CAVSGAIDNEQYF,TRBJ2-7,few,TRBV6-1,.
TGTGCCAGCAGTTTACGACGGGAGGTCTACAATGAGCAGTTCTTC,CASSLRREVYNEQFF,TRBJ2-1,.,TRBV28,TRBD2
TGTGCCAGCAGTGAAACTTGGGGGAACCCCTACGAGCAGTACTTC,CASSETWGNPYEQYF,TRBJ2-7,many,TRBV2,.
TGTGCCAGCAGCTCTAGGGACCTCGAAAATGAGCAGTTCTTC,CASSSRDLENEQFF,TRBJ2-1,few,TRBV7-2,.
TGCGCCAGCAGCCAGGGAGGCAGCATTACCTACGAGCAGTACTTC,CASSQGGSITYEQYF,TRBJ2-7,.,TRBV4-1,.
TGCGCCAGCAGCCAAGTATTCGAGAGCCGCAATGAGCAGTTCTTC,CASSQVFESRNEQFF,TRBJ2-1,few,TRBV4-3,.
TGTGCCATCAGTTGGGACAATGAAGATACGCAGTATTTT,CAISWDNEDTQYF,TRBJ2-3,.,TRBV10-3,.
TGTGCCTGGAACTCGGGACTAGCGGGATCGGGTACGCAGTATTTT,CAWNSGLAGSGTQYF,TRBJ2-3,few,TRBV30,TRBD2
TGTGCCAGCAGTGAAGAGGGGGCAGGACGGACTGAAGCTTTCTTT,CASSEEGAGRTEAFF,TRBJ1-1,.,TRBV6-1,TRBD1
TGTGCCAGCAGACAGGCTTACAAATCTGGGGCCAACGTCCTGACTTTC,CASRQAYKSGANVLTF,TRBJ2-6,few,TRBV6-1,.
TGTGCCAGCAGTTTCAGGCTAGCGGGAGTTAGGGGCTACAATGAGCAGTTCTTC,CASSFRLAGVRGYNEQFF,TRBJ2-1,.,TRBV27,TRBD2
TGTGCCAGCAGCCAAGATGCGGAGGGCTATGGCTACACCTTC,CASSQDAEGYGYTF,TRBJ1-2,many,TRBV3-1,.
TGTGCCACCACGGGCAGGGGAAGGGGCACTGAAGCTTTCTTT,CATTGRGRGTEAFF,TRBJ1-1,few,TRBV12-3/TRBV12-4,.
TGCAGCGTTGGTAGGCAGACAAACACCGGGGAGCTGTTTTTT,CSVGRQTNTGELFF,TRBJ2-2,.,TRBV29-1,.